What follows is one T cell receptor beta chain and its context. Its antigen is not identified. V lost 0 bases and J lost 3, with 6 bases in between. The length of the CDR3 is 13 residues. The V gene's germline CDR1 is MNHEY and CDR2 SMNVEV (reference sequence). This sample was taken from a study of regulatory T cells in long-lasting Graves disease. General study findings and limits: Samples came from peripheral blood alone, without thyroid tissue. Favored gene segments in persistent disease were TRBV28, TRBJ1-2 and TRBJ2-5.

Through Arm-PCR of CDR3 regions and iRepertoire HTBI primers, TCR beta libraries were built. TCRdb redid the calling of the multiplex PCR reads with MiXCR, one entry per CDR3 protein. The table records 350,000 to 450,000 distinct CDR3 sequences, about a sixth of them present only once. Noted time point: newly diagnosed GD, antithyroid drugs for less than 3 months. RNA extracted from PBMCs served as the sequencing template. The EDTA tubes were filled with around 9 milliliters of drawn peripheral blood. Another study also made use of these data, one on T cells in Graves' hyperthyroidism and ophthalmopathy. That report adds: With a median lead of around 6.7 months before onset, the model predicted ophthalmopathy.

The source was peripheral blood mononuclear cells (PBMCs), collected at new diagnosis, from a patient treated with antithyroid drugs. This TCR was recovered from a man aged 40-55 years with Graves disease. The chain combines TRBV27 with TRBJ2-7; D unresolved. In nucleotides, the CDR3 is TGTGCCAGCAGTTTATCCACAAACTACGAGCAGTACTTC. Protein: CASSLSTNYEQYF.